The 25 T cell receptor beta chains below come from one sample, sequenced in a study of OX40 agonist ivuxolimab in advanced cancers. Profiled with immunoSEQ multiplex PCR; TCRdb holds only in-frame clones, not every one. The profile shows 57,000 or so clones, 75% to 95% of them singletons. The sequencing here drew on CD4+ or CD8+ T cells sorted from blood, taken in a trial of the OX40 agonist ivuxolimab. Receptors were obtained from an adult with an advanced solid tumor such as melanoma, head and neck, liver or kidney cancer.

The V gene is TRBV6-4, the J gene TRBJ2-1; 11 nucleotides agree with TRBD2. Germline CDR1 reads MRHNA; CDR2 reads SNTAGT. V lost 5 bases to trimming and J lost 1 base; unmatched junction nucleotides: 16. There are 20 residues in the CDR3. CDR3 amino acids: CASSPRVAGGALRSYNEQFF. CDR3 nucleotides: TGTGCCAGCAGTCCCCGGGTAGCGGGAGGGGCATTAAGGTCCTACAATGAGCAGTTCTTC.

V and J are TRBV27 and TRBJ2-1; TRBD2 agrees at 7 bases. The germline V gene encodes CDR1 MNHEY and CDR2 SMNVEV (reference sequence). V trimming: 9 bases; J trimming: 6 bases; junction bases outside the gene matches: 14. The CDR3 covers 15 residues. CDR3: CASHSLALGGNEQFF. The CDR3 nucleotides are TGTGCCAGTCATTCACTAGCGCTGGGCGGCAATGAGCAGTTCTTC.

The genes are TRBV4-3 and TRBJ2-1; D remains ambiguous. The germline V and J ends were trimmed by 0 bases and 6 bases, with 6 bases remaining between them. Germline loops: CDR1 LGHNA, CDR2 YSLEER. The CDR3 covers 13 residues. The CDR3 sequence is CASSQDFSNEQFF. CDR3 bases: TGCGCCAGCAGCCAAGATTTCAGCAATGAGCAGTTCTTC.

CDR3 coding DNA: TGTGCCAGCAGCCGGCAGGGAGCGGCTGAGCAGTTCTTC. It translates to CASSRQGAAEQFF. J is TRBJ2-1 and V is TRBV11-3; the D gene could be TRBD1 or TRBD2 (5 bases each). CDR3 length: 13 residues. Per the germline V gene, CDR1 is SGHNT and CDR2 is YENEEA. Trimming left V 5 bases short and J 9 bases short, with 14 bases between.

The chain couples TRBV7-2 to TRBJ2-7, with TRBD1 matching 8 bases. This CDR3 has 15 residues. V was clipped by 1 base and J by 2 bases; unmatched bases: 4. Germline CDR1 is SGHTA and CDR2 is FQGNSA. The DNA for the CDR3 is TGTGCCAGCAGCTTAGTAGACAGGGGAACCTACGAGCAGTACTTC. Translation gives CASSLVDRGTYEQYF.

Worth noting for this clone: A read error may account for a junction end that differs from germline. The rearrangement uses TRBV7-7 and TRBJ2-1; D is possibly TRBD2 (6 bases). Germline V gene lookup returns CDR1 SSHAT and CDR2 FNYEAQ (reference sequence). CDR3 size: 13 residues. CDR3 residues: CASSMDYYNEQFF. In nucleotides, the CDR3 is TGTGCTAGCAGCATGGACTACTACAATGAGCAGTTCTTC.

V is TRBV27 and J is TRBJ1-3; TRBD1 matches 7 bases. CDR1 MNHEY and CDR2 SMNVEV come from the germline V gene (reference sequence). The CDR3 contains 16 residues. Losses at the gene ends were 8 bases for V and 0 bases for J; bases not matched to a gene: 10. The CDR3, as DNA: TGTGCCAGCCAACGAACAGGGGCCTACTCTGGAAACACCATATATTTT. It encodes CASQRTGAYSGNTIYF.

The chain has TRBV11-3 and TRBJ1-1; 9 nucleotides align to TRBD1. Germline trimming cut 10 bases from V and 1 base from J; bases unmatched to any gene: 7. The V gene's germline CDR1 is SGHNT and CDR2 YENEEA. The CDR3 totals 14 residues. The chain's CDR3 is CATGTGRPNTEAFF. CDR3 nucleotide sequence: TGTGCCACCGGGACAGGGAGACCGAACACTGAAGCTTTCTTT. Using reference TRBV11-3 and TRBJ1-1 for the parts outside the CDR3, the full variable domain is EAGVVQSPRYKIIEKKQPVAFWCNPISGHNTLYWYLQNLGQGPELLIRYENEEAVDDSQLPKDRFSAERLKGVDSTLKIQPAELGDSAVYLCATGTGRPNTEAFFGQGTRLTVV.

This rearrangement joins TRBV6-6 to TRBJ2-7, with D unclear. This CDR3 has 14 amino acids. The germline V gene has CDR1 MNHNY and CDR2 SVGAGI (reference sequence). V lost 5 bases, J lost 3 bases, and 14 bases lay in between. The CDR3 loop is CASSPSRGYYEQYF. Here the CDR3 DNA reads TGTGCCAGCAGTCCCAGCCGTGGCTACTACGAGCAGTACTTC.

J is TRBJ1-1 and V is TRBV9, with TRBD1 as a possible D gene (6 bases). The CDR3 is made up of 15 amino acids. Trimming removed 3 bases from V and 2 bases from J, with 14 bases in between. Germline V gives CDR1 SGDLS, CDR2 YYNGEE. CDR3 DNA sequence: TGTGCCAGCAGCGGGTTCCCAGGGGCCAACACTGAAGCTTTCTTT. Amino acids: CASSGFPGANTEAFF.

The CDR3 loop reads CASSPSRGQHEQFF. CDR3 nucleotides: TGTGCCAGCAGCCCCTCGAGGGGACAACATGAGCAGTTCTTC. This chain links TRBV7-3 with TRBJ2-1; possible D gene TRBD1, 6 bases. Trimming cost V 5 bases and J 8 bases, with 16 bases left between them. The germline V gene has CDR1 SGHTA and CDR2 FQGTGA. CDR3 length: 14 residues.

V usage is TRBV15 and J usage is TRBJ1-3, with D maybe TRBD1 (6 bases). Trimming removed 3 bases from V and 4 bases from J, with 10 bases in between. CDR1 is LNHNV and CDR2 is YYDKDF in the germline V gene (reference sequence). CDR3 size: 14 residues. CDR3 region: CATSSGQMGNTIYF. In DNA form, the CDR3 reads TGTGCCACCAGCAGTGGACAGATGGGAAACACCATATATTTT.

The CDR3 nucleotides read TGTGCCAGCAGCGAGCTGACAGGGCCGCTGGGCGCTTTCTTT. Translation: CASSELTGPLGAFF. This chain links TRBV5-4 with TRBJ1-1; 7 nucleotides match TRBD1. The CDR3 sequence is 14 residues long. V shed 4 bases, J shed 11 bases, and the junction held 14 bases outside the gene matches. Germline V CDR1 and CDR2: SGHNT, YYREEE (reference sequence).

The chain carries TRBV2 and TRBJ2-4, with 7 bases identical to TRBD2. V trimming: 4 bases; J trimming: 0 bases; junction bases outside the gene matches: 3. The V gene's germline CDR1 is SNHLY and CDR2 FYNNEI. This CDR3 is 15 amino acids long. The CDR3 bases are TGTGCCAGCAGTGTTGGGGGGGGAGCCAAAAACATTCAGTACTTC. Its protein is CASSVGGGAKNIQYF.

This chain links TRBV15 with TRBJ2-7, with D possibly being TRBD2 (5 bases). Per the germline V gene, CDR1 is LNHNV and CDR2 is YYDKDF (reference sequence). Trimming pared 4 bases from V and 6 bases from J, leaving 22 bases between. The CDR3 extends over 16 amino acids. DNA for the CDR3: TGTGCCACCAGCACCCTTGAGGTTGGTGGACGGGGCGAGCAGTACTTC. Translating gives CATSTLEVGGRGEQYF.

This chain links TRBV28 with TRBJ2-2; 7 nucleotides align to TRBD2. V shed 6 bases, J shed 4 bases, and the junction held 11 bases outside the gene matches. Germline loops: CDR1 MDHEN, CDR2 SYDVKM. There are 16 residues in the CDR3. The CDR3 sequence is CASSEPSGLSTGELFF. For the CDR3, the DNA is TGTGCCAGCAGCGAACCTAGCGGCTTATCCACCGGGGAGCTGTTTTTT. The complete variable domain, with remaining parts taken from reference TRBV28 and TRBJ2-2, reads DVKVTQSSRYLVKRTGEKVFLECVQDMDHENMFWYRQDPGLGLRLIYFSYDVKMKEKGDIPEGYSVSREKKERFSLILESASTNQTSMYLCASSEPSGLSTGELFFGEGSRLTVL.

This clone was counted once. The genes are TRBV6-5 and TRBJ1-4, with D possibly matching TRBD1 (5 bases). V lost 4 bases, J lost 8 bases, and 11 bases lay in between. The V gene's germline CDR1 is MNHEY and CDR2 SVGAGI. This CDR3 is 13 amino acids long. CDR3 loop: CASSFGGYEKLFF. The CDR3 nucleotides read TGTGCCAGCAGTTTCGGGGGGTACGAAAAACTGTTTTTT.

Written as DNA, the CDR3 is TGTGCCAGCAGCTCCGGCATGAACACTGAAGCTTTCTTT. It translates to CASSSGMNTEAFF. The J gene is TRBJ1-1, the V gene TRBV11-3; D is undetermined. The V end lost 4 bases, the J end lost 0 bases, and 6 bases lay between the germline ends. The CDR3 spans 13 residues. The V gene's germline CDR1 is SGHNT and CDR2 YENEEA.

CDR3 residues: CASSVDSDTGELFF. The CDR3 DNA is TGTGCCAGCAGCGTCGACAGTGACACCGGGGAGCTGTTTTTT. The chain combines TRBV7-3 with TRBJ2-2; a weak D match, TRBD1 (5 bases). This CDR3 region has 14 residues. Germline CDR1 is SGHTA and CDR2 is FQGTGA. Deletions cut 5 bases from V and 3 bases from J, with 10 bases between.

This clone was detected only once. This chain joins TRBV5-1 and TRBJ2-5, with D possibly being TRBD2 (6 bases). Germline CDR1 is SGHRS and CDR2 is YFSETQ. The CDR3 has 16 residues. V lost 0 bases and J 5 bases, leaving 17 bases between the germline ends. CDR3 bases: TGCGCCAGCAGCTTGGGTCTTGCGGGACGTCAGGAGACCCAGTACTTC. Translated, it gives CASSLGLAGRQETQYF.

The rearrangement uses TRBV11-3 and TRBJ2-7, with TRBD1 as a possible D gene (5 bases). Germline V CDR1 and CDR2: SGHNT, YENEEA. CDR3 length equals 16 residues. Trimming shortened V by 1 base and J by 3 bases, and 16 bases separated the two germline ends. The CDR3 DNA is TGTGCCAGCAGCTTAGGCGGTGCAGGGTCTTTCTACGAGCAGTACTTC. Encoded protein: CASSLGGAGSFYEQYF.

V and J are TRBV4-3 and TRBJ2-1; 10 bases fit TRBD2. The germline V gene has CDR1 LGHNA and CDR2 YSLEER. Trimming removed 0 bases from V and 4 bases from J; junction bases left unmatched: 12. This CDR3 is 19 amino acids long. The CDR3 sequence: CASSQEPSGSYAKYNEQFF. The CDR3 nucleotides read TGCGCCAGCAGCCAAGAGCCTAGCGGGAGTTACGCCAAATACAATGAGCAGTTCTTC.

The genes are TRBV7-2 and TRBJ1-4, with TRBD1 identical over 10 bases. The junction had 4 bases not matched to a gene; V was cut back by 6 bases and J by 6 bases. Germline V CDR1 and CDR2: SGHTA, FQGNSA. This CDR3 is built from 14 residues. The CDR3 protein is CASRSGTGDEKLFF. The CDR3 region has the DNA TGTGCCAGCAGGAGTGGGACAGGGGATGAAAAACTGTTTTTT.

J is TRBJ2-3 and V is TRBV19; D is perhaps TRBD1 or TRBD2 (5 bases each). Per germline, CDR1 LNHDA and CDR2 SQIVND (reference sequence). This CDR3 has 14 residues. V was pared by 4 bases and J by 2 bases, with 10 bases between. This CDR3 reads CASSRDGLTDTQYF. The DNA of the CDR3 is TGTGCCAGTAGTAGGGACGGACTCACAGATACGCAGTATTTT.

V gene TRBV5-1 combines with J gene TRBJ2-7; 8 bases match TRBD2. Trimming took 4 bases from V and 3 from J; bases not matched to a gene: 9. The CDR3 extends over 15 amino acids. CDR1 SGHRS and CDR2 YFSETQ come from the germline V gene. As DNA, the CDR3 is TGCGCCAGCAGCAGATCCGGGACTAGGGGCTACGAGCAGTACTTC. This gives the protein CASSRSGTRGYEQYF.